The clone carrying this T cell receptor (beta chain) was found once. Trimming cost V 0 bases and J 3 bases, with 6 bases left between them. Germline V CDR1 and CDR2: SGHRS, YFSETQ. The CDR3 sequence is 14 residues long. The data were taken from a study of blood T cell repertoires in COVID-19. Study background: Whether acute or convalescent, the COVID-19 samples came from the United States, Italy and Spain. In each case, the material was cDNA or gDNA derived from T cells, B-cell-depleted T cells, or PBMCs.

Original methodology: Reference gene primer amplification gave nucleated cell count estimates. Libraries were prepared by immunoSEQ multiplex PCR; TCRdb keeps only in-frame clonotypes and omits some of them. V and J calls and clone size follow that table, whereas D and trimming were derived from the DNA. The data show about 40,000 clones, over 80% seen once. The TCR was taken from a woman in her 70s with acute or convalescent COVID-19. What was sequenced was peripheral blood. The chain joins TRBV5-1 to TRBJ2-2; D gene unclear. The DNA of the CDR3 is TGCGCCAGCAGCTTGGACCCGGACACCGGGGAGCTGTTTTTT. This encodes CASSLDPDTGELFF.